The 5 T cell receptor beta chains below come from one sample, sequenced in a study of blood T cell repertoires in COVID-19. The assay was immunoSEQ multiplex PCR, and TCRdb's table has in-frame clones only and misses some. The sample lists 300,000 to 350,000 clones, roughly 90% occurring once. The sequencing sample was made of PBMCs or T cells enriched from blood (not recorded which). These receptors all stem from a woman between 18 and 29 years old who had recovered from COVID-19.

In its sample, this clone was seen once. The chain carries TRBV18 and TRBJ2-7; 7 positions match TRBD1. The length of the CDR3 is 15 residues. Germline lookup yields CDR1 KGHSH and CDR2 LQKENI. Trimming removed 5 bases from V and 0 bases from J; junction bases left unmatched: 7. The CDR3 loop reads CASSDRDRSSYEQYF. DNA of the CDR3: TGTGCCAGCTCAGACCGGGACAGAAGCTCCTACGAGCAGTACTTC.

The chain links TRBV19 to TRBJ2-1; 12 bases fit TRBD2. The CDR3 has 17 residues. Per germline, CDR1 LNHDA and CDR2 SQIVND (reference sequence). V lost 2 bases and J lost 9; bases outside the gene matches: 11. CDR3 nucleotides: TGTGCCAGTAGTATAAATAGGGTACTAGCGGGAGGAAGTGAGCAGTTCTTC. Residues: CASSINRVLAGGSEQFF.

This chain joins TRBV7-8 and TRBJ2-2; TRBD2 might be the D (6 bases). Germline CDR1 SGHVS, CDR2 FQNEAQ. V lost 2 bases to trimming and J lost 6 bases, with 13 bases between them. The CDR3 extends over 15 amino acids. CDR3 bases: TGTGCCAGCAGCTTATATATAGCGGTGGCCGGGGAGCTGTTTTTT. It codes for CASSLYIAVAGELFF.

The gene calls are TRBV19 and TRBJ1-5; 8 positions match TRBD1. There are 14 residues in the CDR3. CDR1 LNHDA and CDR2 SQIVND come from the germline V gene (reference sequence). V lost 4 bases and J lost 6; bases outside the gene matches: 5. In DNA, the CDR3 is TGTGCCAGTAGTACCCACAGGGGGAGTCAGCCCCAGCATTTT. Translating gives CASSTHRGSQPQHF.

The chain employs TRBV28 and TRBJ1-4; 8 bases fit TRBD1. The CDR3 is made up of 17 amino acids. V lost 7 bases and J lost 7; bases outside the gene matches: 17. Germline V gene sequence: CDR1 MDHEN, CDR2 SYDVKM. The CDR3 loop is CASTYYGDLTGGEKLFF. For the CDR3, the DNA is TGTGCCAGCACCTATTACGGGGACCTTACAGGGGGTGAAAAACTGTTTTTT. The variable domain in full, completed from reference TRBV28 and TRBJ1-4, reads DVKVTQSSRYLVKRTGEKVFLECVQDMDHENMFWYRQDPGLGLRLIYFSYDVKMKEKGDIPEGYSVSREKKERFSLILESASTNQTSMYLCASTYYGDLTGGEKLFFGSGTQLSVL.